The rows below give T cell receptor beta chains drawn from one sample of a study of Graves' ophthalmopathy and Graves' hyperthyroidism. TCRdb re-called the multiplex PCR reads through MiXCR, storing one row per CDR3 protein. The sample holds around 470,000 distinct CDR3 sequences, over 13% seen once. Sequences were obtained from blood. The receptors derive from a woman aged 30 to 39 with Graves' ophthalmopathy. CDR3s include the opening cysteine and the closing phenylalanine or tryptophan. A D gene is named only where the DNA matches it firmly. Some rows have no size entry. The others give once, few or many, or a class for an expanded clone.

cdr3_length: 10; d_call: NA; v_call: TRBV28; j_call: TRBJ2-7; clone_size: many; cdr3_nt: TGTGCCAGCGTCGGATACGAGCAGTACTTC; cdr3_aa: CASVGYEQYF
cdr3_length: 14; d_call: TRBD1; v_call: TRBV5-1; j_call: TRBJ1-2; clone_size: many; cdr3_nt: TGCGCCAGCAGCGACACCGGGACAGGGATTGGCTACACCTTC; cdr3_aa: CASSDTGTGIGYTF
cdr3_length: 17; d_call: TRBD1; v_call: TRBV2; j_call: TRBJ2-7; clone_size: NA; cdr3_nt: TGTGCCAGCAGTGAAGAAGCCCGGGGACAGGGGACCTACGAGCAGTACTTC; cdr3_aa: CASSEEARGQGTYEQYF
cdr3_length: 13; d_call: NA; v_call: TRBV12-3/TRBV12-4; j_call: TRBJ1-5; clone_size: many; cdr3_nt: TGTGCCAGCAGCCGCCGACCCCTACAGCCCCAGCATTTT; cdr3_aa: CASSRRPLQPQHF
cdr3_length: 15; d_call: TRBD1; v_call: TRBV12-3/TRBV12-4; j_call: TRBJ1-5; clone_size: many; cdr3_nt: TGTGCCAGCAGTTTAGGGGGACAGGGTCTTCAGCCCCAGCATTTT; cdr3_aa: CASSLGGQGLQPQHF
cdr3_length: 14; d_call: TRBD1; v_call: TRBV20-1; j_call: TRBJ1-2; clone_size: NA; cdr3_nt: TGCAGTGCTAGAGATCAGGGGGGAGATTATGGCTACACCTTC; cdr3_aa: CSARDQGGDYGYTF
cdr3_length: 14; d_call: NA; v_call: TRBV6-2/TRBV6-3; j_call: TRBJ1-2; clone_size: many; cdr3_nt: TGTGCCAGCATTAGTCCAGCGGGTTGGTATGGCTACACCTTC; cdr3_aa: CASISPAGWYGYTF
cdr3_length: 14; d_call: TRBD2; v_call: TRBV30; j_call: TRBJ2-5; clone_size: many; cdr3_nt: TGTGCCTGGAGTTCTCATAGCGGGAGAGAGACCCAGTACTTC; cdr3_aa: CAWSSHSGRETQYF
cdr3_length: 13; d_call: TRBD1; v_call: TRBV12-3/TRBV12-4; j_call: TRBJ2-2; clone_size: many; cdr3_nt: TGTGCCAAAAGGACAGGAAGCACCGGGGAGCTGTTTTTT; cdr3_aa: CAKRTGSTGELFF
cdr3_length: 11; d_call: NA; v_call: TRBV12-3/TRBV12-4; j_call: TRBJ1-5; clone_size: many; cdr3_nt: TGTGCCAGCAGTCCAGGTCAGCCCCAGCATTTT; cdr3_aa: CASSPGQPQHF
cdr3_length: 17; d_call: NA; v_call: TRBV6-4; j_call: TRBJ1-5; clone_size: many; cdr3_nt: TGTGCCAGCAGGATGAAGATAAGACAAGGATCGCATCAGCCCCAGCATTTT; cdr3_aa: CASRMKIRQGSHQPQHF
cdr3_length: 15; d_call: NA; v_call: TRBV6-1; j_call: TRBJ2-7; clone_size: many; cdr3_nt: TGTGCCAGCAGTGAAAGGGATGGCGCCTCCTACGAGCAGTACTTC; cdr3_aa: CASSERDGASYEQYF
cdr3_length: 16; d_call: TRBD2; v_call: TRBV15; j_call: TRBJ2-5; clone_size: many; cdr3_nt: TGTGCCACCAGCAGAGCGGGACTAGCGGGAGGTGAGACCCAGTACTTC; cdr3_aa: CATSRAGLAGGETQYF
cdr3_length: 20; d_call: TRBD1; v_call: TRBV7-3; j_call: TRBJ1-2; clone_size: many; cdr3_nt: TGTGCCAGCACCCTCGGGATCCCGGGGGGGCCAGACAGGGAAAGCTATGGCTACACCTTC; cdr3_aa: CASTLGIPGGPDRESYGYTF
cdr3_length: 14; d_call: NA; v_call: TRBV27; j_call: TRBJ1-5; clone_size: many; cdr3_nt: TGTGCCAGCAGTTTTTCAGGAAGCAATCAGCCCCAGCATTTT; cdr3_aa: CASSFSGSNQPQHF
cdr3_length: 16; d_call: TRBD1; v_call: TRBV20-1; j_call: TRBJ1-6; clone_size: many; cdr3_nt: TGCAGTGCTAGAGCGAGACAGGGTATTGGTAATTCACCCCTCCACTTT; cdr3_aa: CSARARQGIGNSPLHF
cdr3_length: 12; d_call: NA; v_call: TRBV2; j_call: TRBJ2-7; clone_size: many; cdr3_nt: TGTGCCAGCAGTGAAAGTCCCTACGAGCAGTACTTC; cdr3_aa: CASSESPYEQYF
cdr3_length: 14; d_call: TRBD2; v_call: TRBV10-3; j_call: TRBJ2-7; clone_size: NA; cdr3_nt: TGTGCCATCAGTCGGGAGGTGGCGACGGGAGAGCAGTACTTC; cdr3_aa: CAISREVATGEQYF
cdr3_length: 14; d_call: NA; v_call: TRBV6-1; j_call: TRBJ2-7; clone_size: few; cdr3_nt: TGTGCCAGCCTCCCGGGACATACTTTCTACGAGCAGTACTTC; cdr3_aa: CASLPGHTFYEQYF
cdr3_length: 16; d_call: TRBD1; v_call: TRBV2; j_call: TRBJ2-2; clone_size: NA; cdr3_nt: TGTGCCAGCAGCTTTGGGGGCACAGGGGCCAGCGGGGAGCTGTTTTTT; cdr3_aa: CASSFGGTGASGELFF
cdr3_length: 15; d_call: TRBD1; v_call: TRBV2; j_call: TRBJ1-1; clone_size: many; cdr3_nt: TGTGCCAGCAGTGAATCGGAGACAGGGCGAAGTGAAGCTTTCTTT; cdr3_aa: CASSESETGRSEAFF
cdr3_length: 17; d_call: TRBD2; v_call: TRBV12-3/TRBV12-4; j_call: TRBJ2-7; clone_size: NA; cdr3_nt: TGTGCCAGCAGCCCAAGGGGACTAGCGGAGCACTCCTACGAGCAGTACTTC; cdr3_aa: CASSPRGLAEHSYEQYF
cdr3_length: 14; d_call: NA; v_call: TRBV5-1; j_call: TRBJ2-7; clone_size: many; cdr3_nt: TGCGCCAGCAGCGTGGTGGCCTCTATCTACGAGCAGTACTTC; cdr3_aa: CASSVVASIYEQYF
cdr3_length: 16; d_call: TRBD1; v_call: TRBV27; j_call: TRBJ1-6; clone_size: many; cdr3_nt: TGTGCCAGCAGTCGGACAGGGGGCTCCTATAATTCACCCCTCCACTTT; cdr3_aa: CASSRTGGSYNSPLHF
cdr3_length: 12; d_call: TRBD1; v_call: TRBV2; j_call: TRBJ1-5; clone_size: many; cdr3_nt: TGTGCCAGCAGCCCCGGGACAGCCGCCCAGCATTTT; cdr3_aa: CASSPGTAAQHF
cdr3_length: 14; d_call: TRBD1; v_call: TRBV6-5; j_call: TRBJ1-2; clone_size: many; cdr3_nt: TGTGCCAGCACTCGGGACAGGGAGTACTATGGCTACACCTTC; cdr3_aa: CASTRDREYYGYTF
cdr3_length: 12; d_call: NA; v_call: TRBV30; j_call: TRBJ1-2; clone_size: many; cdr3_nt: TGTGCCTGGAGTGACGGGTTTATCGGCTACACCTTC; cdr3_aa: CAWSDGFIGYTF
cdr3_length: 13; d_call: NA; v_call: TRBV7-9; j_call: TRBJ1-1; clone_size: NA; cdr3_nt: TGTGCCAGCAGCTTAGAAATGACCACTGAAGCTTTCTTT; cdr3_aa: CASSLEMTTEAFF
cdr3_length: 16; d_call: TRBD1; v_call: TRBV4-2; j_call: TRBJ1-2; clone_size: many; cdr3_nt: TGTGCCAGCAGCCAAGGCTCCGGGACAGGGAACTATGGCTACACCTTC; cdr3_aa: CASSQGSGTGNYGYTF
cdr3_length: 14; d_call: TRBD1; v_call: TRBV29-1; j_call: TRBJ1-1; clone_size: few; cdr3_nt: TGCAGCGTGAGGACAGGCAGTTGGGACACTGAAGCTTTCTTT; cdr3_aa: CSVRTGSWDTEAFF
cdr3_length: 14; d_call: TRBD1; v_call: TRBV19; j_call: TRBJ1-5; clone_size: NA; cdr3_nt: TGTGCCAGTAGTAAACAGGGGGGCAATCAGCCCCAGCATTTT; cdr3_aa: CASSKQGGNQPQHF
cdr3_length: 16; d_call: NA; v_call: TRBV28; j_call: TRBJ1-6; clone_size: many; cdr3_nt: TGTGCCAGCAGTTTATCGGGGAGCTCCTATAATTCACCCCTCCACTTT; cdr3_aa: CASSLSGSSYNSPLHF
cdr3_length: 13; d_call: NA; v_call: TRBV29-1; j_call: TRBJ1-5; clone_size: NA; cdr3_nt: TGCAGCGTCGGACTCAGGGGCAATCAGCCCCAGCATTTT; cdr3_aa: CSVGLRGNQPQHF
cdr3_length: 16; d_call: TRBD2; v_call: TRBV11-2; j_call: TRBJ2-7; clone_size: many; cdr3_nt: TGTGCCAGCAGCTACCGGGGGGGGGAATACGGTTACGAGCAGTACTTC; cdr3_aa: CASSYRGGEYGYEQYF
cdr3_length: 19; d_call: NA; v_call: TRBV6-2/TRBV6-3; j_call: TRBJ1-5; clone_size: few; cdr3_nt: TGTGCCAGCAGTCGCCTCAGGGGACCCGGACAGACTGCCAATCAGCCCCAGCATTTT; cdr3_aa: CASSRLRGPGQTANQPQHF
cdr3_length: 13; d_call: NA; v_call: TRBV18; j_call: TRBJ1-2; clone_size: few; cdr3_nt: TGTGCCAGCTCAGACGCCCCCGATGGGGGCTACACCTTC; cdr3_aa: CASSDAPDGGYTF
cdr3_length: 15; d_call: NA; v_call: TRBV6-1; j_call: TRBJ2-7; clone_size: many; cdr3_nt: TGTGCCAGCAGACAACAGGGAGGTCGGGACTACGAGCAGTACTTC; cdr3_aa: CASRQQGGRDYEQYF
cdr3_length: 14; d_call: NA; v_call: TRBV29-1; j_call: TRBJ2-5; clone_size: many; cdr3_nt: TGCAGCGTTGTTCGCGGGCCAGGTGGAGAGACCCAGTACTTC; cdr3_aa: CSVVRGPGGETQYF
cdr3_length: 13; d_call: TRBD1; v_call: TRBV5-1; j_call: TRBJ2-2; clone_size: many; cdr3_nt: TGCGCCAGCAGCTCGGACAGGCCCGGGGAGCTGTTTTTT; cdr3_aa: CASSSDRPGELFF
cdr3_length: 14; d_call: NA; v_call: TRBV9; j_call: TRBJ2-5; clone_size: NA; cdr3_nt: TGTGCCAGCAGCGTCACAGGTTGGGGAGAGACCCAGTACTTC; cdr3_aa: CASSVTGWGETQYF
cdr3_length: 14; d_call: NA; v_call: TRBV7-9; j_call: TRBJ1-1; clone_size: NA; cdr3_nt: TGTGCCAGCAGTCTCCGGTCCTCAAACACTGAAGCTTTCTTT; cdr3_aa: CASSLRSSNTEAFF
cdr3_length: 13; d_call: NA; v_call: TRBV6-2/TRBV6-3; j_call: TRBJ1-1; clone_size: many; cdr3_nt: TGTGCCAGCAGTTTAAGGGAAGTCACTGAAGCTTTCTTT; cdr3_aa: CASSLREVTEAFF